This T cell receptor beta chain emerged from a study of blood T cell repertoires in COVID-19. Study-wide context: Samples representing acute and convalescent COVID-19 were sourced from the United States, Italy and Spain. Nucleic acid was either cDNA or gDNA, and it came from T cells, B-cell-depleted T cells, or PBMCs.

Authors' analysis steps: Estimation of nucleated cell counts relied on the amplification of reference gene primers. The method was immunoSEQ multiplex PCR; TCRdb's version includes in-frame clones alone and lacks a portion of them. V and J calls plus clone size are reproduced from that table; the DNA served to infer D and trimming. The table includes roughly 250,000 clones, 65% to 90% detected once. Trimming removed 1 base at V and 7 bases at J, with 14 bases between. CDR1 is SGDLS and CDR2 is YYNGEE in the germline V gene. This CDR3 contains 15 residues. J is TRBJ2-2 and V is TRBV9; D may be TRBD1 (5 bases). Sequencing input: peripheral blood. The sequence was collected from a woman aged 80 or over with active or convalescent COVID-19. This CDR3 reads CASSVMGGHGGELFF. In DNA form, the CDR3 reads TGTGCCAGCAGCGTAATGGGCGGACATGGCGGGGAGCTGTTTTTT. Using reference TRBV9 and TRBJ2-2 for the parts outside the CDR3, the full variable domain is DSGVTQTPKHLITATGQRVTLRCSPRSGDLSVYWYQQSLDQGLQFLIQYYNGEERAKGNILERFSAQQFPDLHSELNLSSLELGDSALYFCASSVMGGHGGELFFGEGSRLTVL.